The entry that follows covers one T cell receptor beta chain sequence. What it binds is not known. The V end lost 4 bases, the J end lost 8 bases, and 17 bases lay between the germline ends. Germline assignment: CDR1 DFQATT and CDR2 SNEGSKA (reference sequence). This CDR3 is built from 13 residues. Authors' methods: Sample TCR totals centred on a median of around 95,000, ranging 23,224 to 690,600. Each CDR3 protein is one row after TCRdb ran MiXCR on the RACE reads. The V and J calls here are based on TCRdb, not the publication. The sample records about 80,000 distinct CDR3 sequences, 11% to 15% being singletons. The source of the sample is a study of human T cells and chemical hapten exposure. Study-level information: Per-sample TCR yield variation was attributed mainly to small pooled library volume differences.

Study findings and constraints: Controls had significantly fewer large CDR3 similarity clusters than were formed by expanded TCRs.

Time point given: pre-sensitization, week 0. The treatment denotes: therapeutic diphenylcyclopropenone sensitization with weekly scalp DPC. Those who donated were patients with alopecia, 18 to 70 years of age, and suitable for DPC. Material: whole blood, obtained in connection with sensitization to the hapten diphenylcyclopropenone (DPC). The clonotype comes from a woman aged 45 to 65 with alopecia areata. Some clones in this sample may be carry-over from other donors' samples. This chain connects TRBV20-1 to TRBJ1-2, with D perhaps TRBD1 (5 bases). CDR3 loop: CSAIIRAPLGYTF. CDR3 sequence (DNA): TGCAGTGCTATTATCAGGGCCCCCTTAGGCTACACCTTC.